The 12 T cell receptor beta chains presented below share a single source sample, sequenced in a study of CD8 T cells in ankylosing spondylitis. TCRdb passed the 5' RACE reads through MiXCR, listing each CDR3 protein once. The sample has over 150,000 distinct CDR3 sequences, 15% to 20% seen once; the top ten hold around 4.7%. What was sequenced was blood, either unsorted or a sorted T cell fraction (not recorded which). These receptors all come from a male donor under 30 with ankylosing spondylitis or in good health (not recorded which).

This clonotype was counted at least ten times. V gene TRBV4-1 combines with J gene TRBJ2-3; 7 bases match TRBD2. Germline values: CDR1 MGHRA, CDR2 YSYEKL. This CDR3 spans 16 amino acids. The V gene end was trimmed by 2 bases and the J gene end by 4 bases; junction bases not matched to a gene: 9. The CDR3 DNA follows: TGCGCCAGCAGCCAACTGCTAGCGGAGGGCTCAGATACGCAGTATTTT. Encoded protein: CASSQLLAEGSDTQYF.

There are many counts of this clonotype. This chain uses TRBV11-2 with TRBJ1-1; D unresolved. The germline V and J ends were trimmed by 11 bases and 0 bases, with 7 bases remaining between them. The germline V gene has CDR1 SGHAT and CDR2 FQNNGV. CDR3 length equals 11 residues. The CDR3 coding sequence is TGTGCCGACCGGATGAACACTGAAGCTTTCTTT. It codes for CADRMNTEAFF.

The sample holds many counts of this clonotype. In DNA, the CDR3 is TGTGCCAGCAGTCTACTCGGACAGGGGGCTGGAGATACGCAGTATTTT. Translating it yields CASSLLGQGAGDTQYF. The chain is built from TRBV12-3 or TRBV12-4 and TRBJ2-3, with TRBD1 matching 11 bases. Trimming took 5 bases from V and 5 from J; bases not matched to a gene: 9. The CDR3 is 16 residues long.

This clonotype was seen at least ten times. The V gene is TRBV10-3, the J gene TRBJ2-3; 11 bases line up with TRBD2. Trimming removed 5 bases from V and 8 bases from J; junction bases left unmatched: 9. Germline V CDR1 and CDR2: ENHRY, SYGVKD. This CDR3 has 15 amino acids. The CDR3 reads CAISPIAGGPGTQYF. The CDR3 nucleotides read TGTGCCATCAGTCCAATAGCGGGAGGGCCGGGTACGCAGTATTTT.

V usage is TRBV10-1 and J usage is TRBJ2-5; D ambiguous. The CDR3 consists of 12 residues. V was cut by 3 bases and J by 5 bases, with 7 bases left in between. Germline lookup yields CDR1 WNHNN and CDR2 SYGVQD (reference sequence). Written as DNA, the CDR3 is TGCGCCAGCAGTGACCCCATGGAGACCCAGTACTTC. It specifies CASSDPMETQYF.

This chain uses TRBV20-1 with TRBJ2-1; 14 bases are shared with TRBD2. Germline V lookup: CDR1 DFQATT, CDR2 SNEGSKA (reference sequence). The trim removed 1 base at V and 7 bases at J, leaving 12 bases unmatched. The CDR3 has 18 amino acids. The CDR3 reads CSARGPPPTSGRDNEQFF. The CDR3 bases are TGCAGTGCTAGAGGCCCCCCTCCGACTAGCGGGAGGGATAATGAGCAGTTCTTC.

The gene calls are TRBV4-3 and TRBJ2-1; 11 bases map to TRBD2. The germline V gene has CDR1 LGHNA and CDR2 YSLEER. Losses at the gene ends were 2 bases for V and 9 bases for J; bases not matched to a gene: 6. This CDR3 has 15 residues. In nucleotides, the CDR3 is TGCGCCAGCAGCCAACTAGCGGGAGGCCTCGGTGAGCAGTTCTTC. Its translation: CASSQLAGGLGEQFF.

This clonotype was detected ten times or more. The chain employs TRBV29-1 and TRBJ2-5; 8 positions agree with TRBD1. V trimming: 8 bases; J trimming: 5 bases; junction bases outside the gene matches: 7. In germline, CDR1 is SQVTM, CDR2 ANQGSEA. The CDR3 loop spans 12 amino acids. CDR3 sequence: CSLGQGVETQYF. The DNA of the CDR3 is TGCAGCCTCGGACAGGGAGTGGAGACCCAGTACTTC.

The table lists this clonotype with many counts. This chain uses TRBV5-4 with TRBJ2-3; 14 bases match TRBD2. The CDR3 length is 18 residues. V shed 2 bases, J shed 3 bases, and the junction held 8 bases outside the gene matches. The germline CDR1 and CDR2 sequences are SGHNT and YYREEE (reference sequence). CDR3 amino acids: CASSFGTSGRYATDTQYF. DNA of the CDR3: TGTGCCAGCAGCTTCGGGACTAGCGGGAGATACGCGACAGATACGCAGTATTTT.

This CDR3 is CSMGQVPSDTQYF. Here the CDR3 DNA reads TGCAGCATGGGACAGGTCCCCTCAGATACGCAGTATTTT. The chain employs TRBV29-1 and TRBJ2-3; 8 nucleotides match TRBD1. CDR1 SQVTM and CDR2 ANQGSEA come from the germline V gene. The CDR3 is made up of 13 amino acids. V gave up 8 bases and J gave up 4 bases; unmatched junction bases: 8.

This clonotype was detected many times. The chain uses TRBV5-1 and TRBJ2-2; D might be TRBD1 or TRBD2, each matching 6 bases. CDR1 and CDR2 from the germline V gene are SGHRS and YFSETQ. This CDR3 has 15 amino acids. The V end was cut by 4 bases, the J end by 4 bases, with 14 bases between. In DNA, the CDR3 is TGCGCCAGCAGCGTTGGGGGGCGCGGCACCGGGGAGCTGTTTTTT. This codes for CASSVGGRGTGELFF.

This clonotype has only one observation. The chain carries TRBV18 and TRBJ2-1; D is possibly TRBD1 or TRBD2 (5 bases each). Between the trimmed V and J ends, which lost 3 bases and 4 bases, there was a span of 13 bases. The CDR3 spans 15 residues. Per germline, CDR1 KGHSH and CDR2 LQKENI. For the CDR3, the DNA is TGTGCCAGCTCACCCCGGGACCAAAATTACAATGAGCAGTTCTTC. Amino acids: CASSPRDQNYNEQFF.